The source of this TCR beta chain is a study of spatial heterogeneity in lung cancer. On the study more broadly: Sequences of the beta chain were consistently detected in greater numbers than alpha-chain sequences.

As for time point: sample taken at primary tumor resection. Notes on the study in general: Alpha chain coverage of tumor T cells was estimated at 6% to 9%, and beta chain coverage at approximately 13%. Tumor mutation count correlated with how many alpha and beta TCRs expanded intratumorally.

This clonotype was seen repeatedly, ten times or more. What it recognizes is unknown. One entry per CDR3 protein results from TCRdb running MiXCR on the 5' RACE reads. The sample lists roughly 11,000 distinct CDR3 sequences, about 12% seen once, with about 12% in the top ten. Sequences were derived from lung tumor tissue, sampled at surgery. The TCR comes from a female donor with early-stage non-small cell lung cancer.

This chain's CDR3 is CAISESGVASPLHF. For the CDR3, the DNA is TGTGCCATCAGTGAATCGGGAGTTGCTTCACCCCTCCACTTT. V and J are TRBV10-3 and TRBJ1-6; D is undetermined. Germline V gene lookup returns CDR1 ENHRY and CDR2 SYGVKD. The germline V and J ends were trimmed by 3 bases and 9 bases, with 12 bases remaining between them. The CDR3 is 14 amino acids.